This T cell receptor (beta chain) emerged from a study of cytotoxic CD8 clonotypes in ibrutinib-treated CLL (dated by TCRdb to the early 2020s). Describing the broader study: The cohort had ten to twelve relapsed/refractory and under 16 treatment-naive patients; some 17 were IGHV unmutated. Responses were partial in roughly 24 patients and complete in 2; after median about 63 months follow-up, some 15 stayed in remission and 12 progressed. Response samples were taken after a median of roughly a year on treatment, ranging from about 6 to 40 months. On average, each sample yielded 255,043 productive templates and 80,000 to 95,000 productive rearrangements. Of the 90 or so people in the trial, 25 to 30 had longitudinal samples available. Cryopreserved peripheral blood mononuclear cells were collected before treatment, at response, and at either disease progression or sustained remission. Every remission and progressive disease sample was obtained while ibrutinib was still being received by the patients. Results and caveats for the whole study, not just this receptor: Public clonotypes were rare and either shrank or stayed stable during treatment, and the rise in clonality at ibrutinib response reflected expansion of private clonotypes. Clonality rose at ibrutinib response, remained stable during sustained remission, and dropped back toward baseline at progression. Sampling times were not matched between sustained-remission and progressing patients, and lymph node repertoires were not studied. At baseline, clonality was higher than in age-matched healthy donors and showed a strong correlation with circulating CD8+ T-cell counts.

The sample's time point label is to be understood as: 12 months on ibrutinib. For TCR beta library preparation, 1.5 to 2 micrograms of genomic DNA was extracted from cryopreserved PBMCs. High-throughput TCR beta sequencing was performed on longitudinal blood samples from CLL patients receiving ibrutinib monotherapy. The patients were enrolled in a single-center, open-label phase 2 trial of ibrutinib monotherapy. On a MiSeq, deep resolution sequencing aimed for a depth between 1 in 1 million and 1 in 200,000 T cells, with each clonotype covered about 9.9x on average. TCR beta libraries were generated with the immunoSEQ hsTCRB Kit. In the original analysis: The data were analyzed with ImmunoSEQ Analyzer and ImmunoSEQ Data Assistant, and V, D and J gene assignments followed IMGT definitions. Clonality, which ranges from 0 to 1, was calculated by subtracting the normalized Shannon entropy of productive rearrangement frequencies from one. Only overrepresented clonotypes making up at least 0.05% of each patient's repertoire were included in the public clonotype analysis. Repertoires from about a dozen age-matched healthy donors in immuneACCESS were used as clonality controls. In its TCRdb copy, this immuneACCESS table keeps in-frame sequences only and misses some clones. Where compared with another copy, unresolved V genes explain less than half of these, and the others have no known cause. V and J calls and clone size are copied from that table; D and trimming were computed from the DNA. Recorded for this sample are 110,000 to 150,000 clones; around three quarters of them occurred a single time. The ten top clones hold around 13% of the sample.

A remark on this clone: This receptor's antigen is unknown. No per-base quality is available; no much larger clone lies one base away.

The starting material was PBMCs, obtained after 12 months of ibrutinib treatment. The receptor was isolated from a human donor with chronic lymphocytic leukemia.

The nucleotides read TGTGCCAGCAGCGAGAGACAGGGGGCTTCGGCCAAAAACATTCAGTACTTC. The translation is CASSERQGASAKNIQYF. The rearranged chain carries TRBV2 and TRBJ2-4, with 10 bases in between that match TRBD1. The CDR3 goes from the cysteine to the phenylalanine over 17 residues. This entry keeps only the CDR3 DNA: 51 bases, framed from base 1. V is trimmed back by 6 bases and J by 1 base, and the junction contains 9 bases that no gene match accounts for. Per the germline V gene, SNHLY is the CDR1 and FYNNEI is the CDR2.